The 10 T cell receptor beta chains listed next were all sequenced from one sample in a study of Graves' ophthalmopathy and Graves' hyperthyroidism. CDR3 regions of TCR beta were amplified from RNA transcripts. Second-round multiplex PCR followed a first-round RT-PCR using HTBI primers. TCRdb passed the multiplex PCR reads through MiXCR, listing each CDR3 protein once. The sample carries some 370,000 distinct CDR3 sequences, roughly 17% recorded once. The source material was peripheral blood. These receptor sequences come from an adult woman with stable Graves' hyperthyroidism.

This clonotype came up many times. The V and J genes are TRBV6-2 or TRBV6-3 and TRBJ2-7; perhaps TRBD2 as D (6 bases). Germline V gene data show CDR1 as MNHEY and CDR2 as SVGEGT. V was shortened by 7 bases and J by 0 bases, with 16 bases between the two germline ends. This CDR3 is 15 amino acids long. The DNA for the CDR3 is TGTGCCAGCAAACCGGCGGTCGGGAGCTCCTACGAGCAGTACTTC. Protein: CASKPAVGSSYEQYF.

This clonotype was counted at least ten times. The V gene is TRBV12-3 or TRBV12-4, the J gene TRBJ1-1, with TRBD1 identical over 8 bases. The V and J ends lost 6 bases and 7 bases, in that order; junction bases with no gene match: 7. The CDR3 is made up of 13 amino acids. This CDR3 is CASSADRASEAFF. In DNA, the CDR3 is TGTGCCAGCAGCGCGGACAGGGCTAGTGAAGCTTTCTTT.

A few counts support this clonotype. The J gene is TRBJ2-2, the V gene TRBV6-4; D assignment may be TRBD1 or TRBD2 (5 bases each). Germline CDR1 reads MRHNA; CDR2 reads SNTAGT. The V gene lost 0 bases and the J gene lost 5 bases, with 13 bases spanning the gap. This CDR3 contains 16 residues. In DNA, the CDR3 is TGTGCCAGCAGTGACTCTGGGCAGGGAGAAACCGGGGAGCTGTTTTTT. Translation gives CASSDSGQGETGELFF.

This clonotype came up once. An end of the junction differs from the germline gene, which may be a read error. CDR3 protein: CASSPWGDRVWSHLHF. In DNA form, the CDR3 reads TGTGCCAGCAGCCCGTGGGGGGACAGGGTTTGGTCACACCTCCACTTT. The chain combines TRBV7-8 with TRBJ1-6, with 9 bases matching TRBD1. Germline V lookup: CDR1 SGHVS, CDR2 FQNEAQ. The CDR3 has 16 amino acids.

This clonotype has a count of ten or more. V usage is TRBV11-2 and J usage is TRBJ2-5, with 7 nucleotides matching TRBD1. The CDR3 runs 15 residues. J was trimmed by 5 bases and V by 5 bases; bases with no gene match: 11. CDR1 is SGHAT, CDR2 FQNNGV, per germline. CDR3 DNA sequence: TGTGCCAGCAGCCCACTCTGGAAGGGGGCGGAGACCCAGTACTTC. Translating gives CASSPLWKGAETQYF.

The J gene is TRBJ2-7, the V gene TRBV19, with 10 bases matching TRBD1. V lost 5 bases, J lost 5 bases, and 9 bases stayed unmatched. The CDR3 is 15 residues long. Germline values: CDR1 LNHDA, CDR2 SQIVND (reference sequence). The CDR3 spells CASSVGTGENHEQYF. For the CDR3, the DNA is TGTGCCAGTAGTGTCGGGACAGGGGAAAACCACGAGCAGTACTTC.

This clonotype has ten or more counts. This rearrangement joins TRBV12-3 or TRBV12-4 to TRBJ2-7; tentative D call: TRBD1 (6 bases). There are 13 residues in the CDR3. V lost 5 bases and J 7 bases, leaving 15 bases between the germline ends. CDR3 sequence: CASSLQGMGEQYF. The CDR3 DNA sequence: TGTGCCAGCAGTCTACAGGGCATGGGAGAGCAGTACTTC.

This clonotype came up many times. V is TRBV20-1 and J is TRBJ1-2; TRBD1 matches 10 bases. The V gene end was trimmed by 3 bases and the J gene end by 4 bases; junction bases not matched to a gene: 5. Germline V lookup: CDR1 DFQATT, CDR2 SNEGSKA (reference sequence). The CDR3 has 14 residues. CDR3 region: CSASRQGASYGYTF. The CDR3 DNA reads TGCAGTGCTAGCCGACAGGGGGCCAGCTATGGCTACACCTTC.

CDR3: CASSFLAGPSYEQYF. CDR3 DNA sequence: TGTGCCAGCAGCTTTTTGGCGGGGCCCTCCTACGAGCAGTACTTC. V gene TRBV7-2 combines with J gene TRBJ2-7, with a weak D call TRBD2 (6 bases). There are 15 residues in the CDR3. Germline lookup yields CDR1 SGHTA and CDR2 FQGNSA. Trimming pared 3 bases from V and 0 bases from J, leaving 12 bases between. Complete variable domain (other parts from reference TRBV7-2 and TRBJ2-7): GAGVSQSPSNKVTEKGKDVELRCDPISGHTALYWYRQSLGQGLEFLIYFQGNSAPDKSGLPSDRFSAERTGGSVSTLTIQRTQQEDSAVYLCASSFLAGPSYEQYFGPGTRLTVT.

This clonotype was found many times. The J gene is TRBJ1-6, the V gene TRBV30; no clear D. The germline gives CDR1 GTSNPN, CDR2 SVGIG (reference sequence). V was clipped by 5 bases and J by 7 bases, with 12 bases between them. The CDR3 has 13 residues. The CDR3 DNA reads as TGTGCCTGGGACTCCGAGGGAAATTCACCCCTCCACTTT. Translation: CAWDSEGNSPLHF.